The 26 T cell receptor beta chains below all came from one sample that was sequenced in a study of patients and donors after allogeneic stem cell transplantation. TCRdb passed the RT-PCR reads through MiXCR, listing each CDR3 protein once. Counted here are roughly 250,000 distinct CDR3 sequences, over 12% occurring once; the ten biggest clones make up 9.5% to 13%. The specimen was blood, either unsorted or a sorted T cell fraction (not recorded which). These receptor sequences come from a human donor who was either an allogeneic HSCT recipient or a stem cell or donor lymphocyte infusion donor (not recorded which). It is not recorded whose cells these are; they may come from a transplant donor.

This clonotype was observed a handful of times. The CDR3 coding sequence is TGCGCCAGCAGGGAGGCACTAGGGACAGGCGAAGCTTTCTTT. Its protein product is CASREALGTGEAFF. The chain couples TRBV5-1 to TRBJ1-1; 8 nucleotides line up with TRBD1. The CDR3 extends over 14 amino acids. Germline assignment: CDR1 SGHRS and CDR2 YFSETQ. Losses at the gene ends were 5 bases for V and 8 bases for J; bases not matched to a gene: 11. The full variable domain, rest sourced from reference TRBV5-1 and TRBJ1-1, is KAGVTQTPRYLIKTRGQQVTLSCSPISGHRSVSWYQQTPGQGLQFLFEYFSETQRNKGNFPGRFSGRQFSNSRSEMNVSTLELGDSALYLCASREALGTGEAFFGQGTRLTVV.

This clonotype was seen a handful of times. This rearrangement joins TRBV7-9 to TRBJ2-7, with D maybe TRBD2 (6 bases). The CDR3 is 17 residues long. CDR1 is SEHNR and CDR2 is FQNEAQ in the germline V gene (reference sequence). The ends were cut back, 3 bases at V and 3 bases at J, with 21 bases in the middle. The DNA of the CDR3 is TGTGCCAGCAGCTTGCCTTCGAGGCGGGGTAGGAACTACGAGCAGTACTTC. Amino acid sequence: CASSLPSRRGRNYEQYF.

The table lists this clonotype with many counts. The chain joins TRBV3-1 to TRBJ1-1; tentative D call: TRBD1 (6 bases). The CDR3 is made up of 15 amino acids. The germline V gene has CDR1 LGHDT and CDR2 YNNKEL (reference sequence). Trimming cost V 3 bases and J 2 bases, with 13 bases left between them. The CDR3 region has the DNA TGTGCCAGCAGCCAGGGCAGGGGAGGTAACACTGAAGCTTTCTTT. It specifies CASSQGRGGNTEAFF.

This clonotype was observed a handful of times. This chain joins TRBV15 and TRBJ2-1; 10 bases match TRBD2. Germline lookup yields CDR1 LNHNV and CDR2 YYDKDF (reference sequence). CDR3 length: 15 amino acids. V dropped 3 bases and J dropped 6; count of bases not matched to a gene: 5. CDR3 sequence (DNA): TGTGCCACCAGCAGGCAGCTAGCGGGAGTCAATGAGCAGTTCTTC. The encoded protein is CATSRQLAGVNEQFF.

This clonotype was seen only a few times. The genes are TRBV12-3 or TRBV12-4 and TRBJ2-3; 9 nucleotides line up with TRBD2. Trimming removed 6 bases from V and 1 base from J; junction bases left unmatched: 2. CDR3 length equals 14 residues. CDR3 sequence: CASRVAGGTDTQYF. The CDR3 DNA is TGTGCCAGCAGGGTAGCGGGGGGCACAGATACGCAGTATTTT.

In its sample, this clonotype was seen a few times. CDR3 nucleotides: TGTGCCAGCAGCCCGTCGGAGGGGGCTGGATATGGCTACACCTTC. It codes for CASSPSEGAGYGYTF. V usage is TRBV3-1 and J usage is TRBJ1-2, with 7 bases fitting TRBD1. Germline V gives CDR1 LGHDT, CDR2 YNNKEL (reference sequence). The V and J ends lost 4 bases and 5 bases, in that order; junction bases with no gene match: 10. The length of the CDR3 is 15 residues.

This clonotype was observed a few times. The rearrangement joins TRBV20-1 to TRBJ1-2, with 8 bases fitting TRBD1. This CDR3 is 14 amino acids long. Germline V gives CDR1 DFQATT, CDR2 SNEGSKA (reference sequence). The trim removed 3 bases at V and 4 bases at J, leaving 7 bases unmatched. CDR3: CSARKTGESYGYTF. The CDR3 DNA is TGCAGTGCTAGGAAGACAGGGGAATCCTATGGCTACACCTTC.

This clonotype has a count of ten or more. J is TRBJ2-2 and V is TRBV12-3 or TRBV12-4; D is unresolved. The CDR3 has 14 amino acids. V was trimmed by 5 bases and J by 7 bases, leaving 14 bases between them. CDR3 sequence: CASSLVVEGGELFF. CDR3 DNA sequence: TGTGCCAGCAGTCTGGTCGTGGAAGGCGGGGAGCTGTTTTTT.

This clonotype turned up a few times. The chain is built from TRBV2 and TRBJ2-4; D ambiguous. This CDR3 has 13 amino acids. Germline V gives CDR1 SNHLY, CDR2 FYNNEI. V was shortened by 7 bases and J by 2 bases, with 9 bases between the two germline ends. The CDR3 DNA follows: TGTGCCAGCATGCACGGATCCAAAAACATTCAGTACTTC. It encodes CASMHGSKNIQYF.

This clonotype was observed a few times. V and J are TRBV20-1 and TRBJ2-1; possible D gene TRBD2, 6 bases. Germline V gene lookup returns CDR1 DFQATT and CDR2 SNEGSKA (reference sequence). The CDR3 has 11 residues. Trimming took 6 bases from V and 9 from J, leaving 12 bases between them. CDR3: CSAEIGSEQFF. DNA for the CDR3: TGCAGTGCCGAAATCGGGAGTGAGCAGTTCTTC.

This clonotype was counted many times. The chain employs TRBV5-4 and TRBJ2-7, with 7 bases that match TRBD2. After removal of 0 bases from V and 2 bases from J, the junction contained 8 bases not matched to a gene. Looked up from germline, CDR1 is SGHNT and CDR2 is YYREEE (reference sequence). CDR3 size: 16 residues. The CDR3: CASSLVQSSGTYEQYF. The CDR3 bases are TGTGCCAGCAGCTTGGTACAGTCTAGCGGTACCTACGAGCAGTACTTC.

The chain has TRBV19 and TRBJ2-1, with TRBD1 matching over 10 bases. CDR1 and CDR2 (germline): LNHDA, SQIVND (reference sequence). With 4 bases clipped from V and 5 bases from J, the junction kept 8 bases outside the gene matches. The CDR3 spans 16 residues. This CDR3 reads CASSKRTGGINNEQFF. In DNA form, the CDR3 reads TGTGCCAGTAGTAAAAGGACAGGGGGAATCAACAATGAGCAGTTCTTC. Combining the CDR3 with reference TRBV19 and TRBJ2-1 gives the whole variable domain DGGITQSPKYLFRKEGQNVTLSCEQNLNHDAMYWYRQDPGQGLRLIYYSQIVNDFQKGDIAEGYSVSREKKESFPLTVTSAQKNPTAFYLCASSKRTGGINNEQFFGPGTRLTVL.

This chain connects TRBV6-4 to TRBJ2-5, with D unresolved. Trimming stripped 4 bases from V and 5 bases from J, with 11 bases between. The CDR3 runs to 13 residues. Germline assignment: CDR1 MRHNA and CDR2 SNTAGT. In nucleotides, the CDR3 is TGTGCCAGCAGTGGCACTCACGGGGAGACCCAGTACTTC. Its protein product is CASSGTHGETQYF.

There are a few counts of this clonotype. This sequence joins TRBV7-2 and TRBJ2-3, with TRBD2 matching over 7 bases. V shed 5 bases, J shed 2 bases, and the junction held 10 bases outside the gene matches. CDR1 is SGHTA and CDR2 is FQGNSA in the germline V gene. The CDR3 runs to 16 residues. CDR3 DNA: TGTGCCAGCAGCCTCAGACTAGCCCAACACACAGATACGCAGTATTTT. Translation gives CASSLRLAQHTDTQYF.

The chain is built from TRBV7-8 and TRBJ2-2; no reliable D call. Trimming took 8 bases from V and 1 from J, leaving 5 bases between them. The CDR3 length is 12 residues. The V gene's germline CDR1 is SGHVS and CDR2 FQNEAQ. Here the CDR3 reads CASGLNTGELFF. The CDR3 DNA sequence: TGTGCCAGCGGGTTGAACACCGGGGAGCTGTTTTTT.

The V and J genes are TRBV18 and TRBJ2-7; a possible D gene is TRBD1 (5 bases). Trimming took off 2 bases at V and 1 base at J, with 9 bases between the two ends. This CDR3 is 14 amino acids long. Germline V lookup: CDR1 KGHSH, CDR2 LQKENI. CDR3 in DNA: TGTGCCAGCTCACCATTCAGGGAATCCTACGAGCAGTACTTC. Amino acid sequence: CASSPFRESYEQYF.

This clonotype was found once. The gene calls are TRBV2 and TRBJ2-1; TRBD2 matches 11 bases. CDR3 size: 16 residues. The ends lost 6 bases at V and 7 bases at J; junction bases unmatched: 11. Germline CDR1 and CDR2: SNHLY and FYNNEI. This chain's CDR3 is CASRRRISGGANEQFF. The CDR3 bases are TGTGCCAGCAGACGAAGGATTAGCGGGGGGGCGAATGAGCAGTTCTTC. Variable domain in full (rest from reference TRBV2 and TRBJ2-1): EPEVTQTPSHQVTQMGQEVILRCVPISNHLYFYWYRQILGQKVEFLVSFYNNEISEKSEIFDDQFSVERPDGSNFTLKIRSTKLEDSAMYFCASRRRISGGANEQFFGPGTRLTVL.

This clonotype was observed a handful of times. V and J are TRBV19 and TRBJ1-5; a weak D match, TRBD1 (6 bases). V lost 9 bases, J lost 0 bases, and 12 bases lay in between. Germline assignment: CDR1 LNHDA and CDR2 SQIVND (reference sequence). The CDR3 spans 14 residues. CDR3 amino acids: CASRPGVSNQPQHF. The DNA of the CDR3 is TGTGCCAGCAGACCAGGGGTTAGCAATCAGCCCCAGCATTTT.

The rearrangement uses TRBV25-1 and TRBJ2-5, with D hard to call. The CDR3 is made up of 14 amino acids. From germline, CDR1 is MGHDK and CDR2 SYGVNS. The V gene lost 3 bases and the J gene lost 5 bases, with 13 bases spanning the gap. CDR3 bases: TGTGCCAGCAGTGATCTAGGAGACGGGGAGACCCAGTACTTC. Its translation is CASSDLGDGETQYF.

This clonotype was counted a single time. The genes are TRBV9 and TRBJ1-2; D perhaps matches TRBD1 (6 bases). Germline V CDR1 and CDR2: SGDLS, YYNGEE. V was pared by 4 bases and J by 2 bases, with 15 bases between. The CDR3 contains 15 residues. The CDR3 region is CASSPTGNPNYGYTF. The CDR3 DNA follows: TGTGCCAGCAGCCCAACAGGGAATCCAAACTATGGCTACACCTTC.

This clonotype was picked up many times. The genes are TRBV30 and TRBJ2-4; tentatively, D is TRBD2 (5 bases). The CDR3 loop spans 16 amino acids. Germline V gene lookup returns CDR1 GTSNPN and CDR2 SVGIG (reference sequence). Trimming took off 0 bases at V and 7 bases at J, with 19 bases between the two ends. Here the CDR3 DNA reads TGTGCCTGGAGTGTACAAGAGAGGGTCCTGGGGAACATTCAGTACTTC. Translating it yields CAWSVQERVLGNIQYF.

The gene calls are TRBV20-1 and TRBJ2-7; perhaps D is TRBD1 or TRBD2 (6 bases each). The V gene's germline CDR1 is DFQATT and CDR2 SNEGSKA (reference sequence). The germline V and J ends were trimmed by 4 bases and 6 bases, with 13 bases remaining between them. The CDR3 covers 12 residues. In DNA, the CDR3 is TGCAGTGCTAACAGGGAGGTCGGCGAGCAGTACTTC. Amino acids: CSANREVGEQYF.

This clonotype was detected a few times. The rearrangement joins TRBV6-2 or TRBV6-3 to TRBJ1-1, with unresolved D. Trimming cost V 2 bases and J 8 bases, with 6 bases left between them. The CDR3 has 11 amino acids. CDR1 is MNHEY and CDR2 is SVGEGT in the germline V gene. CDR3 sequence (DNA): TGTGCCAGCAGTTACCCGCCCGAAGCTTTCTTT. Its translation: CASSYPPEAFF.

This clonotype has at least ten counts. The rearrangement links TRBV2 to TRBJ1-5; D is unresolved. Per the germline V gene, CDR1 is SNHLY and CDR2 is FYNNEI. V was clipped by 7 bases and J by 4 bases, with 11 bases between them. The CDR3 extends over 13 amino acids. CDR3 DNA sequence: TGTGCCAGCAATTTACAGATTAATCAGCCCCAGCATTTT. Amino acids: CASNLQINQPQHF.

This clonotype has just a few counts. The chain links TRBV6-2 or TRBV6-3 to TRBJ1-2; TRBD1 matches 7 bases. The J segment lost 4 bases and the V segment lost 6 bases, leaving 5 bases of the junction unmatched. Germline CDR1 reads MNHEY; CDR2 reads SVGEGT. The CDR3 has 13 residues. The CDR3 DNA reads as TGTGCCAGCAGGCAGGGGGTCGTCTATGGCTACACCTTC. Amino acids: CASRQGVVYGYTF.

The chain recombines TRBV15 with TRBJ2-7, with D hard to call. Germline V CDR1 and CDR2: LNHNV, YYDKDF (reference sequence). Trimming removed 2 bases at V and 5 bases at J, with 16 bases between. The CDR3 contains 15 residues. CDR3 DNA sequence: TGTGCCACCAGCAGAAATTACGGAAGCACGGACGAGCAGTACTTC. Protein product: CATSRNYGSTDEQYF.